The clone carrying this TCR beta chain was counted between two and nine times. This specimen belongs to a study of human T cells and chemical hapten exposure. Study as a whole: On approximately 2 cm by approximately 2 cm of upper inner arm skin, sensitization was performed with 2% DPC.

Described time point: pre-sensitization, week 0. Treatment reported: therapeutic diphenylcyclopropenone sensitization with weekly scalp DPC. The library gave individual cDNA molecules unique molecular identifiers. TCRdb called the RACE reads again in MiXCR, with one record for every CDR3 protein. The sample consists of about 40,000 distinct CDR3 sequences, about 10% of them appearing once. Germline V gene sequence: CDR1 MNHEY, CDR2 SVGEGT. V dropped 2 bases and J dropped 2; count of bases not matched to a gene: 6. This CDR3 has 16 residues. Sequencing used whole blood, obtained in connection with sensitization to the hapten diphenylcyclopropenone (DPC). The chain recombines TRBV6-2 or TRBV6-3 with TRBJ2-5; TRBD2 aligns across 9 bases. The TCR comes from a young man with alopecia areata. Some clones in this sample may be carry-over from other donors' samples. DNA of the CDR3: TGTGCCAGCAGTTACGCTTCTAGCGGGATGCAAGAGACCCAGTACTTC. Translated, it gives CASSYASSGMQETQYF.